This entry lists 17 T cell receptor beta chains sequenced from one sample in a study of spatial heterogeneity in lung cancer. Study observations and caveats: Counts of expanded intratumoral alpha and beta TCRs tracked tumor mutation counts.

Using its own MiXCR run on the 5' RACE reads, TCRdb lists one record per CDR3 protein. There are around 13,000 distinct CDR3 sequences in the sample; 5.1% occur only once, and roughly a quarter lies in the top ten. The antigens for these receptors are not known. As for time point: sample taken at primary tumor resection. The sample here was lung tumor tissue, taken at surgery. The receptors stem from a male donor with early-stage non-small cell lung cancer.

This clonotype turned up a few times. This beta chain slipped into a library made for alpha chains as a stray read, so its size is not meaningful. For the CDR3, the DNA is TGTGCCAGCAGTGAAATGGGGGAGGGAGGCTACACCTTC. It specifies CASSEMGEGGYTF. The rearrangement uses TRBV2 and TRBJ1-2; D may be TRBD1 (5 bases). Trimming pared 2 bases from V and 8 bases from J, leaving 12 bases between. This CDR3 has 13 residues. Germline loops: CDR1 SNHLY, CDR2 FYNNEI.

This clonotype has ten or more counts. The library was built for alpha chains, so this beta chain is an off-target read and its size means little. The rearrangement joins TRBV7-2 to TRBJ2-5; D call uncertain. Germline-derived CDR1 and CDR2 are SGHTA and FQGNSA. Deletions cut 1 base from V and 4 bases from J, with 7 bases between. CDR3 size: 13 residues. The DNA for the CDR3 is TGTGCCAGCAGCTTAGGACATGGAGAGACCCAGTACTTC. Amino acid sequence: CASSLGHGETQYF.

In this sample, this clonotype turned up many times. The library was built for alpha chains, so this beta chain is an off-target read and its size means little. This sequence joins TRBV4-1 and TRBJ1-3; D is unclear. CDR3 size: 16 residues. CDR1 is MGHRA and CDR2 is YSYEKL in the germline V gene. V lost 0 bases and J 0 bases, leaving 9 bases between the germline ends. The CDR3 protein is CASSQDMVYSGNTIYF. The CDR3 bases are TGCGCCAGCAGCCAAGATATGGTGTACTCTGGAAACACCATATATTTT.

There are many counts of this clonotype. Being off target in a library aimed at alpha chains, this beta chain has a size of little meaning. The chain carries TRBV6-6 and TRBJ1-1; D uncertain. The CDR3 is 14 residues long. The germline CDR1 and CDR2 sequences are MNHNY and SVGAGI (reference sequence). V was cut by 2 bases and J by 1 base, with 8 bases left in between. CDR3 nucleotide sequence: TGTGCCAGCAGTTACGAGGGTGCGAACACTGAAGCTTTCTTT. Protein product: CASSYEGANTEAFF.

This clonotype was recorded at least ten times. As an off-target read in a library built for alpha chains, this beta chain has a frequency of little significance. The chain is built from TRBV28 and TRBJ2-1; weak D call: TRBD2 (6 bases). Looked up from germline, CDR1 is MDHEN and CDR2 is SYDVKM. Between the trimmed V and J ends, which lost 6 bases and 5 bases, there was a span of 29 bases. This CDR3 region has 19 residues. In nucleotides, the CDR3 is TGTGCCAGCAGCGCCAACTTCCCGGGACCAACGGCGGGAAACAATGAGCAGTTCTTC. Encoded protein: CASSANFPGPTAGNNEQFF.

Only a few counts were recorded for this clonotype. Found in a library prepared for alpha chains, this beta chain is an off-target read, and its abundance has little meaning. The V call is TRBV20-1, the J call TRBJ1-6; weak D call: TRBD1 (5 bases). The CDR3 spans 19 residues. The V gene lost 1 base and the J gene lost 0 bases, with 19 bases spanning the gap. Germline CDR1 DFQATT, CDR2 SNEGSKA (reference sequence). CDR3 bases: TGCAGTGCTAGAGGGGTGGATAGGGGTTTTAGCTCCTATAATTCACCCCTCCACTTT. This gives the protein CSARGVDRGFSSYNSPLHF.

This clonotype came up a few times. The library was prepared for alpha chains; this beta chain is a stray read, so its frequency means little. This chain uses TRBV5-1 with TRBJ1-2; 7 bases are shared with TRBD1. This CDR3 is 13 amino acids long. After removal of 5 bases from V and 6 bases from J, the junction contained 7 bases not matched to a gene. Germline values: CDR1 SGHRS, CDR2 YFSETQ. CDR3 sequence (DNA): TGCGCCAGCAGTCTAGACAGGGTCAATGGCTACACCTTC. It codes for CASSLDRVNGYTF.

This clonotype appeared many times. Because the library targeted alpha chains, this beta chain is an off-target read whose size means little. The chain has TRBV28 and TRBJ2-1, with D perhaps matching TRBD1 or TRBD2 (5 bases each). Germline V gives CDR1 MDHEN, CDR2 SYDVKM. Trimming left V 6 bases short and J 1 base short, with 16 bases between. The CDR3 length is 16 residues. CDR3 DNA: TGTGCCAGCAGCCCAGAAGGGACGGATTCCTACAATGAGCAGTTCTTC. This codes for CASSPEGTDSYNEQFF.

In this sample, this clonotype turned up a few times. This beta chain came through as a stray read in a library set up for alpha chains, and its size says little. The V and J genes are TRBV5-1 and TRBJ1-1; no firm D call. This CDR3 has 14 amino acids. Trimming took 4 bases from V and 7 from J, leaving 17 bases between them. CDR1 is SGHRS and CDR2 is YFSETQ in the germline V gene. CDR3 coding DNA: TGCGCCAGCAGCCCCTTAGGAGTCTCCCTTGAAGCTTTCTTT. Its translation is CASSPLGVSLEAFF.

This clonotype occurred many times. A library made for alpha chains picked up this beta chain off target, so its size means little. The chain's CDR3 is CASGDGVKADTQYF. The CDR3 DNA reads TGTGCCAGCGGCGACGGGGTGAAGGCAGATACGCAGTATTTT. The J gene is TRBJ2-3, the V gene TRBV7-8, with a possible D match to TRBD2 (5 bases). The CDR3 has 14 amino acids. V dropped 8 bases and J dropped 4 bases, with 16 bases sitting between them. Per germline, CDR1 SGHVS and CDR2 FQNEAQ.

This clonotype was recorded at least ten times. This beta chain appears as a stray read in a library generated for alpha chains; its size is not informative. V is TRBV2 and J is TRBJ1-4, with TRBD1 matching over 8 bases. V trimming: 6 bases; J trimming: 7 bases; junction bases outside the gene matches: 7. Germline CDR1 and CDR2: SNHLY and FYNNEI. The CDR3 runs to 14 residues. CDR3 in DNA: TGTGCCAGCAGGGACAGGGTTGGGGTTGAAAAACTGTTTTTT. As protein: CASRDRVGVEKLFF.

At least ten counts were recorded for this clonotype. This beta chain is off target for a library built for alpha chains, so its abundance means little. V and J are TRBV20-1 and TRBJ1-5; no clear D. The CDR3 is 17 amino acids. Trimming removed 4 bases from V and 2 bases from J, with 21 bases in between. Germline values: CDR1 DFQATT, CDR2 SNEGSKA (reference sequence). The CDR3 DNA reads as TGCAGTGCTATTGTCGGACGGAGCGTATGGGGCAATCAGCCCCAGCATTTT. It codes for CSAIVGRSVWGNQPQHF.

This clonotype occurred many times. In a library made to pick up alpha chains, this beta chain is a stray read with a size that means little. The chain is built from TRBV29-1 and TRBJ2-3; D is unresolved. Germline CDR1 reads SQVTM; CDR2 reads ANQGSEA. Trimming removed 4 bases at V and 5 bases at J, with 19 bases between. This CDR3 region has 15 residues. CDR3 in amino acids: CSVAFLFSGEDTQYF. The CDR3 DNA sequence: TGCAGCGTTGCGTTTCTATTCTCTGGGGAAGATACGCAGTATTTT.

In this sample, this clonotype turned up a few times. This beta chain appears as a stray read in a library generated for alpha chains; its size is not informative. This rearrangement joins TRBV20-1 to TRBJ2-1; D ambiguous. The CDR3 runs 14 residues. Trimming shortened V by 3 bases and J by 2 bases, and 11 bases separated the two germline ends. Looked up from germline, CDR1 is DFQATT and CDR2 is SNEGSKA (reference sequence). For the CDR3, the DNA is TGCAGTGCTAGGGTCCAGAGGACCTACAATGAGCAGTTCTTC. Amino acid sequence: CSARVQRTYNEQFF.

This clonotype has only one observation. At one end, the junction sequence differs from germline, possibly due to a read error. For a library built for alpha chains, this beta chain is a stray read; little rests on its size. The chain uses TRBV5-1 and TRBJ2-3, with TRBD2 identical over 7 bases. Germline V gene sequence: CDR1 SGHRS, CDR2 YFSETQ. The length of the CDR3 is 14 residues. The CDR3 loop is CASSTGGGSDTQYF. CDR3 sequence (DNA): TGCGCCAGCAGCACCGGCGGGGGTTCAGATACACAGTATTTT.

This clonotype appeared a few times. Within a library made for alpha chains, this beta chain is off target, and its count is uninformative. The J gene is TRBJ1-3, the V gene TRBV3-1; TRBD1 might be the D (5 bases). V gave up 2 bases and J gave up 0 bases, with 5 bases separating them. CDR1 is LGHDT, CDR2 YNNKEL, per germline (reference sequence). The CDR3 covers 14 residues. CDR3 nucleotide sequence: TGTGCCAGCAGCCAACAGGGCTCTGGAAACACCATATATTTT. It codes for CASSQQGSGNTIYF.

This clonotype was recorded a few times. Within a library made for alpha chains, this beta chain is off target, and its count is uninformative. V and J are TRBV18 and TRBJ2-1, with D unresolved. The CDR3 consists of 12 residues. Trimming took off 2 bases at V and 7 bases at J, with 6 bases between the two ends. The germline gives CDR1 KGHSH, CDR2 LQKENI. The CDR3 is CASSPEVNEQFF. The DNA of the CDR3 is TGTGCCAGCTCACCAGAGGTAAATGAGCAGTTCTTC. The full variable domain, its missing parts supplied by reference TRBV18 and TRBJ2-1, is NAGVMQNPRHLVRRRGQEARLRCSPMKGHSHVYWYRQLPEEGLKFMVYLQKENIIDESGMPKERFSAEFPKEGPSILRIQQVVRGDSAAYFCASSPEVNEQFFGPGTRLTVL.